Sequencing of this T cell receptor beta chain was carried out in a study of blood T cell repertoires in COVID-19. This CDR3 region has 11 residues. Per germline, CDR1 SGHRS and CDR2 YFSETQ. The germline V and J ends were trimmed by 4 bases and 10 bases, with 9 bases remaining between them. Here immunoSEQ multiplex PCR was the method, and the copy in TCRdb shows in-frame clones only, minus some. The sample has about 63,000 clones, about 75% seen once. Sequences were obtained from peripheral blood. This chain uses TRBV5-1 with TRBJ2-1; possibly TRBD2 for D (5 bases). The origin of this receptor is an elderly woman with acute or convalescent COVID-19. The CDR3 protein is CASSEEAEQFF. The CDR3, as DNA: TGCGCCAGCAGCGAGGAGGCGGAGCAGTTCTTC.